This T cell receptor (beta chain) stems from a study of cytomegalovirus exposure and HLA in healthy donors. Study-wide results and caveats: In a later analysis, productive TCRs from donors in an Asian-associated ancestry cluster reportedly carried fewer N-insertions than the cohort mean. Judged likely to be a sequencing artifact was a cluster of highly shared sequence variants.

With respect to this clone: The antigen is undetermined.

The PCR had 60 Vbeta and 13 Jbeta primers. Only in-frame clones appear in the TCRdb table, and some are missing; sequencing was by immunoSEQ multiplex PCR. The sample data list 130,000 or so clones. The clonotype was recovered from a woman under 30 in good health and CMV-seronegative. Sample: PBMCs.

The CDR3 reads CASSRGTSGNTGELFF. As DNA, the CDR3 is TGTGCCAGCAGCCGAGGGACTAGCGGGAACACCGGGGAGCTGTTTTTT. This chain joins TRBV11-3 and TRBJ2-2; 11 bases map to TRBD2. Unmatched junction bases numbered 3, after V lost 5 bases and J lost 1 base. The CDR3 extends over 16 amino acids. Germline CDR1 reads SGHNT; CDR2 reads YENEEA.